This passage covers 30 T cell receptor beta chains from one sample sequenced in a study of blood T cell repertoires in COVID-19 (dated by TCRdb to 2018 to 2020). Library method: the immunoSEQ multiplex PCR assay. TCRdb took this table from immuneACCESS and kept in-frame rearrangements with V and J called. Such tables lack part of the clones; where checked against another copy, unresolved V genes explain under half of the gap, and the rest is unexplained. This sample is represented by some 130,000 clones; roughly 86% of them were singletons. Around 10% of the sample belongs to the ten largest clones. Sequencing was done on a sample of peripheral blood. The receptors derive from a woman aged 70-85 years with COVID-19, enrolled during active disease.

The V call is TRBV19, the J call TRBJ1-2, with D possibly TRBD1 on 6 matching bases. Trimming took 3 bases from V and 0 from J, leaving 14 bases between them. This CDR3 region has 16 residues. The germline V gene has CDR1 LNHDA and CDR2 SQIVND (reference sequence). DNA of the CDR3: TGTGCCAGTAGTATCCTCGGACAGTTCACTAACTATGGCTACACCTTC. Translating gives CASSILGQFTNYGYTF.

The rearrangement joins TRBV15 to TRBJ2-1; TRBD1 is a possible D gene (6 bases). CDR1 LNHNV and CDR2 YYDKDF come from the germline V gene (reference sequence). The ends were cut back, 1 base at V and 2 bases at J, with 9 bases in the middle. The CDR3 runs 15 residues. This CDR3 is CATSRARGPYNEQFF. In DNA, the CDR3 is TGTGCCACCAGCAGAGCCAGGGGACCCTACAATGAGCAGTTCTTC.

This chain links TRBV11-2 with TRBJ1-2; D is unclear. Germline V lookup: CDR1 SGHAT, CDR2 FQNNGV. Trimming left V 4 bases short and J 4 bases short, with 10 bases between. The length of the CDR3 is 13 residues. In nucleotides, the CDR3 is TGTGCCAGCAGCTCCGGGTTACGCTATGGCTACACCTTC. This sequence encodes CASSSGLRYGYTF.

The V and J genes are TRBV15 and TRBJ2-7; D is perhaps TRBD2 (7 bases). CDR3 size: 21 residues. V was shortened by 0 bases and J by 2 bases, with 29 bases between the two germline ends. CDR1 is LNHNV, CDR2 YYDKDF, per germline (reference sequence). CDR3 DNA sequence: TGTGCCACCAGCAGAGATACGGGACGGGGGGCGAGATCTCGGATAACCTACGAGCAGTACTTC. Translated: CATSRDTGRGARSRITYEQYF.

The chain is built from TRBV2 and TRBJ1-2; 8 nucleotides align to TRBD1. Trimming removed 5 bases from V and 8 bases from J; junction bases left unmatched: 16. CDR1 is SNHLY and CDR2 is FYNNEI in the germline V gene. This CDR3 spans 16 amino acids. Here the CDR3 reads CASSISPGGAFGGYTF. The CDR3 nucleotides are TGTGCCAGCAGTATTTCGCCAGGGGGCGCATTCGGGGGCTACACCTTC.

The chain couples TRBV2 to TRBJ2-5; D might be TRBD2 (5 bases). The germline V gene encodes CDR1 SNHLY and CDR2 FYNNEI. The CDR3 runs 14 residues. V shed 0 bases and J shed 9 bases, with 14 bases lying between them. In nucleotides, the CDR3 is TGTGCCAGCAGTGAAGCGCTCCCGAGAGGGTCCCAGTACTTC. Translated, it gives CASSEALPRGSQYF.

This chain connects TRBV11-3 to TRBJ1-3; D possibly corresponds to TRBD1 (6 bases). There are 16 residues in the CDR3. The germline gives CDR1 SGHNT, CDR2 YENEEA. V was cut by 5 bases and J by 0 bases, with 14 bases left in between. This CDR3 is CASSLLTGISGNTIYF. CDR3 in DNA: TGTGCCAGCAGCCTACTCACAGGGATCTCTGGAAACACCATATATTTT.

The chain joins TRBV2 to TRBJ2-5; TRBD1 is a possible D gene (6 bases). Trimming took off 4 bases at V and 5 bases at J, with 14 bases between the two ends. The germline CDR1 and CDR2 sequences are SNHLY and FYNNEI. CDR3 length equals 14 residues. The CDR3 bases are TGTGCCAGCAGTGTGCCTGGGGGCCGGGAGACCCAGTACTTC. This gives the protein CASSVPGGRETQYF. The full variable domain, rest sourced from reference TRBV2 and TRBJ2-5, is EPEVTQTPSHQVTQMGQEVILRCVPISNHLYFYWYRQILGQKVEFLVSFYNNEISEKSEIFDDQFSVERPDGSNFTLKIRSTKLEDSAMYFCASSVPGGRETQYFGPGTRLLVL.

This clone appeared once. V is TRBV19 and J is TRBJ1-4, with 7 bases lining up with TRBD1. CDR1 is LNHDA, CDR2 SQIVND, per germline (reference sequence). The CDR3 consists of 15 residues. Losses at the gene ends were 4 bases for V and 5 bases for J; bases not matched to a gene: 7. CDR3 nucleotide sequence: TGTGCCAGTAGTAGTTCACGGACAGGAAATGAAAAACTGTTTTTT. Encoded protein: CASSSSRTGNEKLFF.

CDR3 loop: CASSWGEYTEAFF. CDR3 in DNA: TGTGCCAGTAGTTGGGGAGAATACACTGAAGCTTTCTTT. The chain couples TRBV19 to TRBJ1-1; D uncertain. Germline V gene data show CDR1 as LNHDA and CDR2 as SQIVND (reference sequence). The CDR3 consists of 13 residues. V gave up 5 bases and J gave up 3 bases, with 10 bases separating them.

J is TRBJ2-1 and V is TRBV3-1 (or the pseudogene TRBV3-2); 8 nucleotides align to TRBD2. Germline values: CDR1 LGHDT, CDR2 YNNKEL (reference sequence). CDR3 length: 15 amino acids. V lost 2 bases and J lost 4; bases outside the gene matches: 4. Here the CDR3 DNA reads TGTGCCAGCAGCCAAAGAGCGGGGGTTTACAATGAGCAGTTCTTC. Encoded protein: CASSQRAGVYNEQFF.

The CDR3 region has the DNA TGCGCCAGCAGCCCCAGGGGCGCGAACACCGGGGAGCTGTTTTTT. Translating gives CASSPRGANTGELFF. The chain uses TRBV5-1 and TRBJ2-2; maybe TRBD1 (6 bases). CDR1 and CDR2 (germline): SGHRS, YFSETQ. The ends were cut back, 4 bases at V and 0 bases at J, with 10 bases in the middle. The length of the CDR3 is 15 residues.

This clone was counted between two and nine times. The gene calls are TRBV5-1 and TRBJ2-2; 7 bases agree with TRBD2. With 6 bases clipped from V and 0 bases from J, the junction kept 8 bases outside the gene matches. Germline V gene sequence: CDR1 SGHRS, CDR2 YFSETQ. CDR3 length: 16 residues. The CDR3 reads CASTLTSVANTGELFF. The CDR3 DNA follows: TGCGCCAGCACCTTAACTAGCGTAGCGAACACCGGGGAGCTGTTTTTT.

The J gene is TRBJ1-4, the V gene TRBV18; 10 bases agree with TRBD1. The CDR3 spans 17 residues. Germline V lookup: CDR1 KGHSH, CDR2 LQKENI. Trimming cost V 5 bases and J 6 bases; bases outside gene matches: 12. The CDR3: CASSKELRTGGDEKLFF. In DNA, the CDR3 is TGTGCCAGCTCAAAAGAACTACGGACAGGGGGGGATGAAAAACTGTTTTTT. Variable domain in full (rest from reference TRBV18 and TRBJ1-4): NAGVMQNPRHLVRRRGQEARLRCSPMKGHSHVYWYRQLPEEGLKFMVYLQKENIIDESGMPKERFSAEFPKEGPSILRIQQVVRGDSAAYFCASSKELRTGGDEKLFFGSGTQLSVL.

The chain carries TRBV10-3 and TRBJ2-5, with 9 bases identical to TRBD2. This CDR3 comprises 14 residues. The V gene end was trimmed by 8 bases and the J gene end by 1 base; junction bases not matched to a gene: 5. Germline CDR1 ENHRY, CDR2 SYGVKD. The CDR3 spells CAIGVAGAQETQYF. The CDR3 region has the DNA TGTGCCATCGGGGTAGCGGGGGCCCAAGAGACCCAGTACTTC.

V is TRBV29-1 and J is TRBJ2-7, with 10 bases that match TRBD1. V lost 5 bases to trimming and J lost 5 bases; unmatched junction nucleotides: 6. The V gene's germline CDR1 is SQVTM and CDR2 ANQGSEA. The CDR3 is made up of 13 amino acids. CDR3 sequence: CSVKPTGGNEQYF. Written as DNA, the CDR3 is TGCAGCGTTAAACCGACAGGGGGCAACGAGCAGTACTTC.

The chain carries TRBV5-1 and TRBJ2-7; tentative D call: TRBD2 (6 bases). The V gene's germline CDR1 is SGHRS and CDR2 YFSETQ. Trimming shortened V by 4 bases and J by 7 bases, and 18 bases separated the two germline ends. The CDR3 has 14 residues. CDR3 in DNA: TGCGCCAGCAGCACGCGTGGGGAGGTAGGGGAGCAGTACTTC. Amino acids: CASSTRGEVGEQYF.

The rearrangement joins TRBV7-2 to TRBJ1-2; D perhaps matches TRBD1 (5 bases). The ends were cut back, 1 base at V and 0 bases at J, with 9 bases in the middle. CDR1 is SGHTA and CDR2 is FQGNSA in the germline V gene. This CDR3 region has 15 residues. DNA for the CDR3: TGTGCCAGCAGCTTAGGACAGCCAGCTAACTATGGCTACACCTTC. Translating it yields CASSLGQPANYGYTF.

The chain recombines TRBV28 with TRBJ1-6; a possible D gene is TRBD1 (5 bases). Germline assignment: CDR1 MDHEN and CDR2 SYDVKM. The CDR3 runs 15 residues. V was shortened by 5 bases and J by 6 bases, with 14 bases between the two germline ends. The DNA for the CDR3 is TGTGCCAGCAGTGGGGCCGGGACTTTTAATTCACCCCTCCACTTT. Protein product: CASSGAGTFNSPLHF.

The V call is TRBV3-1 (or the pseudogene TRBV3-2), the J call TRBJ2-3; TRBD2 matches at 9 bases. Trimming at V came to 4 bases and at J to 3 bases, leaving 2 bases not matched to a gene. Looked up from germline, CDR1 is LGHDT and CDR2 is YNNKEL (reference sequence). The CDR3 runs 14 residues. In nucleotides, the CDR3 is TGTGCCAGCAGCCCGGGACTAGCAACAGATACGCAGTATTTT. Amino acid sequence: CASSPGLATDTQYF.

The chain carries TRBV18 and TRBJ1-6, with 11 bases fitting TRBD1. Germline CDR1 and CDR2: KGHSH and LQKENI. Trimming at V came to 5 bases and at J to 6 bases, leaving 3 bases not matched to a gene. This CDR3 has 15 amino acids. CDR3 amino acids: CASSEDRGLNSPLHF. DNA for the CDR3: TGTGCCAGCTCAGAGGACAGGGGGCTTAATTCACCCCTCCACTTT. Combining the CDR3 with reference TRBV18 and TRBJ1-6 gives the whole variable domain NAGVMQNPRHLVRRRGQEARLRCSPMKGHSHVYWYRQLPEEGLKFMVYLQKENIIDESGMPKERFSAEFPKEGPSILRIQQVVRGDSAAYFCASSEDRGLNSPLHFGNGTRLTVT.

The CDR3 is CASSPVTLGADTPEGAREKLFF. CDR3 sequence (DNA): TGTGCCAGCTCACCAGTTACGTTGGGGGCTGATACACCGGAGGGGGCCCGTGAAAAACTGTTTTTT. The V gene is TRBV18, the J gene TRBJ1-4; 7 bases match TRBD1. Trimming cost V 2 bases and J 7 bases; bases outside gene matches: 28. The CDR3 is made up of 22 amino acids. Germline-derived CDR1 and CDR2 are KGHSH and LQKENI.

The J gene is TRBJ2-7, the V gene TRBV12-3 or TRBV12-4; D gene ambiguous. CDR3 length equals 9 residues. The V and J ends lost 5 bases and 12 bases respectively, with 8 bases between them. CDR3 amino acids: CASSPGLYF. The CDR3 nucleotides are TGTGCCAGCAGTCCCGGGTTGTACTTC.

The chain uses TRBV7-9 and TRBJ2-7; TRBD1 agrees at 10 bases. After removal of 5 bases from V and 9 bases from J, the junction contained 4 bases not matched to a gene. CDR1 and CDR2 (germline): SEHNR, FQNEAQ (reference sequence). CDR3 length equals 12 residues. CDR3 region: CASSTGTGVQYF. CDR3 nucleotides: TGTGCCAGCAGCACGGGGACAGGGGTGCAGTACTTC.

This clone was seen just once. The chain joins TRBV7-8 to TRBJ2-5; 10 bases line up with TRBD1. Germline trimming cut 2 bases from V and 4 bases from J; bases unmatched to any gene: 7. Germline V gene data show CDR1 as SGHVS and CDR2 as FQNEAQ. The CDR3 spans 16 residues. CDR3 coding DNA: TGTGCCAGCAGCTTACAGACAGGGGGCCTGGGAGAGACCCAGTACTTC. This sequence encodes CASSLQTGGLGETQYF.

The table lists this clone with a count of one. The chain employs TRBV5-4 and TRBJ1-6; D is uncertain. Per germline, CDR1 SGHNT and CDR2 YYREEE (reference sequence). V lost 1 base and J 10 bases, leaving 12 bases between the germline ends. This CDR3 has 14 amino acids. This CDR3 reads CASSLTRDGSPLHF. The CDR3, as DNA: TGTGCCAGCAGCTTGACGAGGGATGGGTCACCCCTCCACTTT.

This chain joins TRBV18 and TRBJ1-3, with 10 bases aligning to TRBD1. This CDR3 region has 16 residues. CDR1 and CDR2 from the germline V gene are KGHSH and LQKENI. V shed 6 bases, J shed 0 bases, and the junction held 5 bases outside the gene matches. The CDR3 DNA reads TGTGCCAGCTCGCAAGACAGGGGGCTCTCTGGAAACACCATATATTTT. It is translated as CASSQDRGLSGNTIYF.

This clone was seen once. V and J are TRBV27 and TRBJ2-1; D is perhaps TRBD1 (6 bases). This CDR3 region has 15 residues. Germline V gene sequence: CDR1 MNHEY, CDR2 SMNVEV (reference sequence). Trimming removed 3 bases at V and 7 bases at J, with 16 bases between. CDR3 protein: CASSFQQGRGNEQFF. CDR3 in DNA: TGTGCCAGCAGTTTTCAGCAGGGGCGCGGGAATGAGCAGTTCTTC.

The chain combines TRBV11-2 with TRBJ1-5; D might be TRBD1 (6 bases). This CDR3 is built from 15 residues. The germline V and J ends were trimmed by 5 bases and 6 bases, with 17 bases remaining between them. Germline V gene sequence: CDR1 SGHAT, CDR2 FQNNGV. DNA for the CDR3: TGTGCCAGCAGCCAGGGGACGGCCTCCGGTCAGCCCCAGCATTTT. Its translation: CASSQGTASGQPQHF.

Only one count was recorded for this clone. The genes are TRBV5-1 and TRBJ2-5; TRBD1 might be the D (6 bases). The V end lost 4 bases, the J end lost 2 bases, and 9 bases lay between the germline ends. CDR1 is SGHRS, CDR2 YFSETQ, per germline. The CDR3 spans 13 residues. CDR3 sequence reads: CASSRTGQETQYF. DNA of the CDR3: TGCGCCAGCAGCCGTACAGGGCAAGAGACCCAGTACTTC.